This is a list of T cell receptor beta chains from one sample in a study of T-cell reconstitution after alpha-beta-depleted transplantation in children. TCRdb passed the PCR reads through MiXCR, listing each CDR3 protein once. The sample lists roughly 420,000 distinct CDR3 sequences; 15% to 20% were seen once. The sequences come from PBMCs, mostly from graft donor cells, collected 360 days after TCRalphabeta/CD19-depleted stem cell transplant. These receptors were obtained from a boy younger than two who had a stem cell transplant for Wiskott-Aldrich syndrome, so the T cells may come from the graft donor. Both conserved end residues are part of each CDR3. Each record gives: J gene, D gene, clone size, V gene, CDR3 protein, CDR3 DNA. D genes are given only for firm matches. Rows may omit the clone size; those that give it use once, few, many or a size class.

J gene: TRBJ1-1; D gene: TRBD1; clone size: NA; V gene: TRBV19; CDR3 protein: CASSMAGTGVNTEAFF; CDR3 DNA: TGTGCCAGTAGTATGGCCGGGACAGGAGTGAACACTGAAGCTTTCTTT
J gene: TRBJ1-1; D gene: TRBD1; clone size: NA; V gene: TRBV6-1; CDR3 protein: CASKGQNKMNTEAFF; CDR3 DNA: TGTGCCAGCAAGGGACAGAATAAAATGAACACTGAAGCTTTCTTT
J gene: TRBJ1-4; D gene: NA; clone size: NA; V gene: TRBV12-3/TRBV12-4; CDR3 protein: CASSSRTHGKLFF; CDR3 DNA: TGTGCCAGCAGTTCCAGGACGCACGGTAAACTGTTTTTT
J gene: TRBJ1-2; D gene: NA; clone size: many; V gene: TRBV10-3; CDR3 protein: CAIRQGADYGYTF; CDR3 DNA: TGTGCCATACGTCAAGGGGCGGACTATGGCTACACCTTC
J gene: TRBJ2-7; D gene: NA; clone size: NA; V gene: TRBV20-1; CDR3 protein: CSVTTQGKTYEQYF; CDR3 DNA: TGCAGTGTCACTACCCAGGGGAAAACCTACGAGCAGTACTTC
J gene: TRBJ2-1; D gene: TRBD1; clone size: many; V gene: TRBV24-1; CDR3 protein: CAIGTGNNEQFF; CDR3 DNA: TGTGCCATCGGGACAGGCAACAATGAGCAGTTCTTC
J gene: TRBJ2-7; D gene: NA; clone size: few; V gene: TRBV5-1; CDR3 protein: CASSWGRGRNYEQYF; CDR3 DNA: TGCGCCAGCAGTTGGGGAAGGGGAAGGAACTACGAGCAGTACTTC
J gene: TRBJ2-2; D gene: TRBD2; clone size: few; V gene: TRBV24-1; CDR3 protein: CATSDFSLAGDTGELFF; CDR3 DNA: TGTGCCACCAGTGATTTTTCCCTAGCGGGCGACACCGGGGAGCTGTTTTTT
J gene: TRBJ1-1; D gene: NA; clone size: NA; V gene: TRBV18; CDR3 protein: CASSLVDWENAEAFF; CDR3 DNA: TGTGCCAGCTCACTAGTGGATTGGGAGAATGCTGAAGCTTTCTTT
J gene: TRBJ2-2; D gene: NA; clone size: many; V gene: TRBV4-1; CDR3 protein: CASSQERGGPGELFF; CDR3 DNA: TGCGCCAGCAGCCAAGAGCGGGGTGGCCCCGGGGAGCTGTTTTTT
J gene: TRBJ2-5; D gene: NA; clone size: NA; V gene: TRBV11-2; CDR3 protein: CASSLRFRALVGQQETQYF; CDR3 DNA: TGTGCCAGCAGCTTACGGTTTCGAGCCCTTGTTGGCCAACAAGAGACCCAGTACTTC
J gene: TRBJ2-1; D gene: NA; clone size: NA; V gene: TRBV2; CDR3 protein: CASSGDGGQFF; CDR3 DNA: TGTGCCAGCAGTGGAGACGGGGGACAGTTCTTC
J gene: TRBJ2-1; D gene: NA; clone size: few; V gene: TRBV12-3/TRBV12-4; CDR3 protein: CASSFVGGLNNEQFF; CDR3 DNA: TGTGCCAGCAGTTTTGTAGGCGGTTTAAACAATGAGCAGTTCTTC
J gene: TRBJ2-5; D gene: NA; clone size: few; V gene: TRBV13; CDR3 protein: CASSLNRVAQGTQYF; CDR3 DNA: TGTGCCAGCAGCTTAAACAGGGTGGCCCAAGGAACCCAGTACTTC
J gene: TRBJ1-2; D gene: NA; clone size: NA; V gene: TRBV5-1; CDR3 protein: CASSFTGSYGYTF; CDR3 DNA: TGCGCCAGCAGCTTTACCGGGTCTTATGGCTACACCTTC
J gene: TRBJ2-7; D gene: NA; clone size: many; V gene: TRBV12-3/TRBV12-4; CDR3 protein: CASSPPRDPYEQYF; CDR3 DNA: TGTGCCAGCAGTCCTCCCCGGGACCCCTACGAGCAGTACTTC
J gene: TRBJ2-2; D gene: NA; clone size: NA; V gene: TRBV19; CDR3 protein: CASLTSPGELFF; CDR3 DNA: TGTGCCAGCCTCACTAGTCCCGGGGAGCTGTTTTTT
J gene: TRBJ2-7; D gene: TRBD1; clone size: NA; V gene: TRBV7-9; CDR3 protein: CASCRWEPTGDHEQYF; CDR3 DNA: TGTGCCAGCTGCCGTTGGGAGCCTACAGGGGACCACGAGCAGTACTTC
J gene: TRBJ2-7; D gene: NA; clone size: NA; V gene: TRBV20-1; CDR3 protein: CSARAGSQYF; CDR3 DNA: TGCAGTGCTAGGGCGGGGTCTCAGTACTTC
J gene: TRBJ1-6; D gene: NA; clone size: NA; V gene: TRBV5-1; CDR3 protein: CASSLTPANSPLHF; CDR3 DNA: TGCGCCAGCAGCTTGACACCTGCTAATTCACCCCTCCACTTT
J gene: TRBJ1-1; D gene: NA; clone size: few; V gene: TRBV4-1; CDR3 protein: CASSQEAGGGMNTEAFF; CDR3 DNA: TGCGCCAGCAGCCAAGAGGCCGGTGGGGGGATGAACACTGAAGCTTTCTTT
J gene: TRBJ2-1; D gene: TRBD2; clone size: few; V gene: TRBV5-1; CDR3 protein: CASSLGLAGGFSYNEQFF; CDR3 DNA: TGCGCCAGCAGCTTGGGACTAGCGGGGGGATTCTCCTACAATGAGCAGTTCTTC
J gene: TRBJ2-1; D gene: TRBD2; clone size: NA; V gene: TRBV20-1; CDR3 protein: CSANGGFIWDEQFF; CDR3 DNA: TGCAGTGCAAACGGGGGGTTTATTTGGGATGAGCAGTTCTTC
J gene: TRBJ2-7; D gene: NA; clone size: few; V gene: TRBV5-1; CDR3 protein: CASSPTRPYEQYF; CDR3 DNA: TGCGCCAGCAGCCCGACCAGGCCATACGAGCAGTACTTC
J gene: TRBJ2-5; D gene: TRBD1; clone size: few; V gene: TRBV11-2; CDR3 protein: CASSLTGRSETQYF; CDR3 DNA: TGTGCCAGCAGCTTGACAGGGCGGTCAGAGACCCAGTACTTC
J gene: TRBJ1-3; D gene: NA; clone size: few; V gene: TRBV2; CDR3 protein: CASSGTSLRNTIYF; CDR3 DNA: TGTGCCAGCAGTGGGACTTCCCTGAGAAACACCATATATTTT
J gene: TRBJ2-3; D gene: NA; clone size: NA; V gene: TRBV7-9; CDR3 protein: CASEKGRETDTQYF; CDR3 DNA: TGTGCCAGCGAGAAGGGAAGGGAAACAGATACGCAGTATTTT
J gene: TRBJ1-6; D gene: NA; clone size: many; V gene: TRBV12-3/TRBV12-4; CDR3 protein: CASSLGGYNSPLHF; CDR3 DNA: TGTGCCAGCAGTTTGGGCGGTTATAATTCACCCCTCCACTTT
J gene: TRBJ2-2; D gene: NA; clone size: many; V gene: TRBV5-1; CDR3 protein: CASSLTRNTGELFF; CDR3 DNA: TGCGCCAGCAGCTTGACTCGAAACACCGGGGAGCTGTTTTTT
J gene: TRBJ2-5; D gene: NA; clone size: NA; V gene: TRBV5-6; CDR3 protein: CASTPGSQETQYF; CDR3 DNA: TGTGCCAGCACCCCGGGAAGCCAAGAGACCCAGTACTTC
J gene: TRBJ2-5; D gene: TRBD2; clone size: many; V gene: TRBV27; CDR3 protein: CASSRGLGRETQYF; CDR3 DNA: TGTGCCAGCAGTCGGGGACTAGGGCGAGAGACCCAGTACTTC
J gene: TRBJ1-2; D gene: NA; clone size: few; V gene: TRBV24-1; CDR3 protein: CATSDGFPYGYTF; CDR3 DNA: TGTGCCACCAGTGATGGGTTTCCCTATGGCTACACCTTC
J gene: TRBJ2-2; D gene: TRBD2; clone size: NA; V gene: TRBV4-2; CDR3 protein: CASSPDSGGLFF; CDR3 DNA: TGTGCCAGCAGCCCCGACAGCGGGGGGCTGTTTTTT
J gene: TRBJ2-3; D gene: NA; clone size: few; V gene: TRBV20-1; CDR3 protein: CSASAGSTDTQYF; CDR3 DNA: TGCAGTGCTAGTGCTGGGAGCACAGATACGCAGTATTTT
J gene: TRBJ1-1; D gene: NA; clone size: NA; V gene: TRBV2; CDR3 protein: CASTTRSEAFF; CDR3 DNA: TGTGCCAGCACCACCCGGAGTGAAGCTTTCTTT
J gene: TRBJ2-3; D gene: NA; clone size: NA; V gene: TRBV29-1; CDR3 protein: CSAGEASATDTQYF; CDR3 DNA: TGCAGCGCTGGGGAGGCTAGCGCCACAGATACGCAGTATTTT
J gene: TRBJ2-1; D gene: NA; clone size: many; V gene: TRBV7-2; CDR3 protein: CASSPRTTQVGWNEQFF; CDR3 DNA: TGTGCCAGCAGCCCACGGACAACCCAGGTGGGATGGAATGAGCAGTTCTTC
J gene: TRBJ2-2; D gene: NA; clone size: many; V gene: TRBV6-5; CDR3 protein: CASSWGGPGTGELFF; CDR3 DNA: TGTGCCAGCAGTTGGGGGGGGCCGGGGACCGGGGAGCTGTTTTTT
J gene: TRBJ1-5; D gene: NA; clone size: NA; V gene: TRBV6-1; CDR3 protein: CASSLGRYPNQPQHF; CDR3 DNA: TGTGCCAGCAGCCTGGGGAGGTACCCGAATCAGCCCCAGCATTTT
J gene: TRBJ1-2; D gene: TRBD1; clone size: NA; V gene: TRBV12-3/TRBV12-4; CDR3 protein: CASSPGTGNGYGYTF; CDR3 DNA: TGTGCCAGCAGTCCCGGGACAGGGAATGGGTATGGCTACACCTTC
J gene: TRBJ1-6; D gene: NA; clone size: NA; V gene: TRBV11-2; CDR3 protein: CASSLHRSGSGPLHF; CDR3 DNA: TGTGCCAGCAGCCTCCACCGGTCCGGGTCGGGACCCCTCCACTTT